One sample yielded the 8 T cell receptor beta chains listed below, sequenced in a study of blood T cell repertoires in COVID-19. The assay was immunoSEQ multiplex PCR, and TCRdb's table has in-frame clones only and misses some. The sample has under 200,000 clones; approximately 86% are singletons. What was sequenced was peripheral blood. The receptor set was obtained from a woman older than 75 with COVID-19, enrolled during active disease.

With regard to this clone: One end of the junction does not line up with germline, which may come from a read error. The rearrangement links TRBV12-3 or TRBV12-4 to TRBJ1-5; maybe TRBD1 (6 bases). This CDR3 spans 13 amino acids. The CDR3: CATSGQYNQPQHF. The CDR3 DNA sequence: TGTGCCACCAGTGGACAGTACAATCAGCCCCAGCATTTT.

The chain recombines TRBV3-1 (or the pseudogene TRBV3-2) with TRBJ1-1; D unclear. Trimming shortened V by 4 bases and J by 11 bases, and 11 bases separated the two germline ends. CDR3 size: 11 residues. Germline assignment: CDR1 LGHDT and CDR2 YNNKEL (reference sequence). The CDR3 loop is CASSRGKRAFF. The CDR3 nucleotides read TGTGCCAGCAGCCGAGGAAAGCGGGCTTTCTTT.

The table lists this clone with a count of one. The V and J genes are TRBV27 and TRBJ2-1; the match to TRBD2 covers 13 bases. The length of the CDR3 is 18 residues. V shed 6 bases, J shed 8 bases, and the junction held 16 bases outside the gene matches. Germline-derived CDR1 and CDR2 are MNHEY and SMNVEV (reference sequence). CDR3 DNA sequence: TGTGCCAGCAGCCGACAGGGAAGCGGGACTAGCGGGAAGGATGAGCAGTTCTTC. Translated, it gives CASSRQGSGTSGKDEQFF.

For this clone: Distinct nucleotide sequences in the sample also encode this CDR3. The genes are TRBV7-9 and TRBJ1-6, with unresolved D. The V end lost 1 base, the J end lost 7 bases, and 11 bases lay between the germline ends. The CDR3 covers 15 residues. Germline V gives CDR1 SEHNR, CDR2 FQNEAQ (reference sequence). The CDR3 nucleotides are TGTGCCAGCAGCTTAGGAGGGCTCGGGAATTCACCCCTCCACTTT. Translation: CASSLGGLGNSPLHF.

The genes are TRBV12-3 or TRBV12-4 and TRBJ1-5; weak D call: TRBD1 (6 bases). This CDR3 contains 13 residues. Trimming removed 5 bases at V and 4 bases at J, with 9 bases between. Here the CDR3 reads CASSRQANQPQHF. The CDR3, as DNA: TGTGCCAGCAGTCGACAGGCTAATCAGCCCCAGCATTTT.

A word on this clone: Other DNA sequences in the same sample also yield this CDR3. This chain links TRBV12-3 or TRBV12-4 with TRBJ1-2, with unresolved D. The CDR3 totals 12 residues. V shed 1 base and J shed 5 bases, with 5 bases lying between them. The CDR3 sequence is CASSLVSYGYTF. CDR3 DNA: TGTGCCAGCAGTTTAGTGTCGTATGGCTACACCTTC.

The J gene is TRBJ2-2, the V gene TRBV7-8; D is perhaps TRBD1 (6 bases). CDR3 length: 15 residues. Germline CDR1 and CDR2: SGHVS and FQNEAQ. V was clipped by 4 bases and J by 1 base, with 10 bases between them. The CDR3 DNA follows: TGTGCCAGCAGCTGGACAGCACTGAACACCGGGGAGCTGTTTTTT. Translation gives CASSWTALNTGELFF.

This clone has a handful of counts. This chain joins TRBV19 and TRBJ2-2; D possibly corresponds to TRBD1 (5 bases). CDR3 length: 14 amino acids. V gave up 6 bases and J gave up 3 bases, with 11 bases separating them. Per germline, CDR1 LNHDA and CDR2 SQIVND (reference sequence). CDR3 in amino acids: CASSQGSDTGELFF. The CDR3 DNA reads TGTGCCAGTAGCCAGGGTAGTGACACCGGGGAGCTGTTTTTT.